This T cell receptor beta chain was documented in a study of T cells in Graves' hyperthyroidism and ophthalmopathy. The V end lost 6 bases, the J end lost 6 bases, and 11 bases lay between the germline ends. CDR3 length: 12 amino acids. Germline V gene sequence: CDR1 MNHNS, CDR2 SASEGT. Newly diagnosed hyperthyroidism, duration under 2 months, in patients aged 18 to 65. Patients with uncontrolled infections, other autoimmune diseases, pregnancy or lactation were excluded. Orbital computed tomography, thyroid ultrasound, serum thyroxine and TRAb, and clinical symptoms together informed the diagnoses. Using RNA transcripts as the source, TCR beta CDR3 regions were amplified. Researchers ran a first-round RT-PCR on the TCR CDR3 using the HTBI primer set. A single record per CDR3 protein comes from TCRdb applying MiXCR to the multiplex PCR reads. Here the sample spans nearly 750,000 distinct CDR3 sequences, 30% to 40% being singletons.

General observations from the study: The blood repertoire included most of the expanded thyroid clonotypes above 0.001.

As to this clonotype: Its target is not known.

This clonotype was sampled from a woman aged 40 to 50 with Graves' hyperthyroidism. Sequencing was performed on blood. The chain has TRBV6-1 and TRBJ1-2, with unresolved D. DNA of the CDR3: TGTGCCAGCAGCCAGTCGCGGGATGGCTACACCTTC. Its protein product is CASSQSRDGYTF.